These 28 T cell receptor beta chains were all obtained from the same sample, sequenced in a study of T cells expressing NK-cell markers (TCRdb year 2020). Library method: 5' RACE. For sequencing, an Illumina HiSeq 2000 was employed. TCRdb reprocessed the reads and assigns one entry to each CDR3 protein sequence, leaving out DNA. This sample's records show a few hundred thousand distinct CDR3 sequences. Around 5.3% of the sample is held by the ten biggest clonotypes. What was sequenced was blood T cells: a sorted CD56 or NKG2C T cell subset, CD4+ or CD8+ T cells, or bulk PBMC T cells (not recorded which). These receptors all stem from a man aged 18-69 years in good health.

The rearrangement uses TRBV10-3 and TRBJ2-1; TCRdb proposes TRBD1, but this gene call is untestable without DNA. Per germline, CDR1 ENHRY and CDR2 SYGVKD. The CDR3 sequence is 14 residues long. CDR3 residues: CATSRDTSYNEQFF.

The chain has TRBV3-1 and TRBJ2-7. From germline, CDR1 is LGHDT and CDR2 YNNKEL (reference sequence). The length of the CDR3 is 14 residues. This chain's CDR3 is CASSQGTTAYEQYF.

The chain employs TRBV7-3 and TRBJ2-4. The CDR3 covers 13 residues. The germline CDR1 and CDR2 sequences are SGHTA and FQGTGA. CDR3 loop: CASSLSTQNIQYF.

The chain couples TRBV5-1 to TRBJ1-1; there is no DNA to check the TCRdb D call of TRBD1. From germline, CDR1 is SGHRS and CDR2 YFSETQ. The CDR3 extends over 15 amino acids. This CDR3 is CASSLGGTGYTEAFF.

The rearrangement uses TRBV7-3 and TRBJ2-1; TCRdb's D call, TRBD1, is unchecked because there is no DNA. CDR1 SGHTA and CDR2 FQGTGA come from the germline V gene. CDR3 length: 15 residues. CDR3: CASSPSGGASNEQFF.

The chain joins TRBV13 to TRBJ1-5. CDR1 and CDR2 (germline): PRHDT, FYEKMQ (reference sequence). This CDR3 region has 15 residues. CDR3 sequence reads: CASSLRIISNQPQHF.

The chain carries TRBV2 and TRBJ2-1; TCRdb's D call of TRBD1 is untestable without DNA. Germline V gives CDR1 SNHLY, CDR2 FYNNEI. This CDR3 has 13 amino acids. The CDR3 loop reads CASSVDRVGEQFF.

V usage is TRBV12-3 or TRBV12-4 and J usage is TRBJ2-7; the D call from TCRdb, TRBD1, cannot be confirmed without DNA. The CDR3 spans 13 residues. The CDR3 loop reads CASSRLGDHEQYF.

The chain combines TRBV5-6 with TRBJ2-1; the TCRdb D gene call, TRBD1, has no DNA to confirm it. The CDR3 runs to 16 residues. Germline V gene sequence: CDR1 SGHDT, CDR2 YYEEEE. Here the CDR3 reads CASTTKQVGQRDEQFF.

The gene calls are TRBV6-6 and TRBJ1-1; TCRdb calls TRBD1, which cannot be checked without DNA. This CDR3 is 13 amino acids long. Germline CDR1 reads MNHNY; CDR2 reads SVGAGI (reference sequence). The CDR3 spells CASRGGAEAEAFF.

The CDR3 protein is CAISKLAGGPNEQFF. This sequence joins TRBV10-3 and TRBJ2-1; the D call from TCRdb, TRBD2, cannot be confirmed without DNA. In germline, CDR1 is ENHRY, CDR2 SYGVKD. The CDR3 spans 15 residues.

The gene calls are TRBV7-9 and TRBJ2-1; there is no DNA to check the TCRdb D call of TRBD1. Per germline, CDR1 SEHNR and CDR2 FQNEAQ (reference sequence). The CDR3 has 15 residues. CDR3 loop: CASSLEGVGRTEQFF.

The chain's CDR3 is CASNSRQGNTEAFF. The chain has TRBV28 and TRBJ1-1; the TCRdb call, TRBD1, lacks DNA for checking. The CDR3 is 14 amino acids. Germline V gene data show CDR1 as MDHEN and CDR2 as SYDVKM.

The rearrangement uses TRBV7-2 and TRBJ1-6. CDR1 is SGHTA, CDR2 FQGNSA, per germline. The CDR3 contains 11 residues. CDR3 sequence: CASGFNSPLHF. Full variable domain (outside the CDR3, taken from reference TRBV7-2 and TRBJ1-6): GAGVSQSPSNKVTEKGKDVELRCDPISGHTALYWYRQSLGQGLEFLIYFQGNSAPDKSGLPSDRFSAERTGGSVSTLTIQRTQQEDSAVYLCASGFNSPLHFGNGTRLTVT.

This chain uses TRBV9 with TRBJ1-1. This CDR3 spans 15 amino acids. Germline-derived CDR1 and CDR2 are SGDLS and YYNGEE. CDR3 sequence: CASSVETTVNTEAFF.

The CDR3 is CASSGGFAGANVLTF. V and J are TRBV2 and TRBJ2-6. Germline lookup yields CDR1 SNHLY and CDR2 FYNNEI. The CDR3 has 15 residues.

V usage is TRBV18 and J usage is TRBJ1-5; the D call of TRBD1 rests on TCRdb alone, since no DNA is present to check it. In germline, CDR1 is KGHSH, CDR2 LQKENI. This CDR3 is 15 amino acids long. CDR3 protein: CASSPGQGANQPQHF.

V is TRBV2 and J is TRBJ1-6; absent DNA, TCRdb's TRBD1 call cannot be checked. The CDR3 is 14 amino acids. Germline CDR1 reads SNHLY; CDR2 reads FYNNEI. The CDR3 protein is CASRTGMNNSPLHF.

The chain links TRBV7-9 to TRBJ1-1; the D gene TCRdb calls, TRBD1, cannot be checked with no DNA. This CDR3 is 17 amino acids long. Germline loops: CDR1 SEHNR, CDR2 FQNEAQ (reference sequence). CDR3 amino acids: CASSLGGAGWKGTEAFF.

V is TRBV29-1 and J is TRBJ2-1; without DNA, the TCRdb call of TRBD2 cannot be checked. This CDR3 has 17 residues. In germline, CDR1 is SQVTM, CDR2 ANQGSEA. CDR3 in amino acids: CSVTPTSGVSSYNEQFF.

CDR3: CASSLGGRADNEQFF. This rearrangement joins TRBV5-1 to TRBJ2-1; the D call of TRBD2 rests on TCRdb alone, since no DNA is present to check it. The CDR3 runs 15 residues. CDR1 and CDR2 from the germline V gene are SGHRS and YFSETQ.

This chain uses TRBV2 with TRBJ2-5; TCRdb designates TRBD1, a call that cannot be tested without DNA. The CDR3 has 15 amino acids. Germline V gives CDR1 SNHLY, CDR2 FYNNEI. The CDR3: CASSGQGVGQETQYF.

The V and J genes are TRBV6-7 and TRBJ2-1; lacking DNA, the TRBD2 call made by TCRdb goes unchecked. Being an ORF, TRBV6-7 has a function that is uncertain. This CDR3 comprises 19 residues. CDR3 loop: CASGYCEGLPNPSYNEQFF.

The rearrangement joins TRBV7-9 to TRBJ1-6; absent DNA, TCRdb's TRBD1 call cannot be checked. Per the germline V gene, CDR1 is SEHNR and CDR2 is FQNEAQ (reference sequence). This CDR3 has 14 residues. CDR3 loop: CASSIGQLNSPLHF. The variable domain in full, completed from reference TRBV7-9 and TRBJ1-6, reads DTGVSQNPRHKITKRGQNVTFRCDPISEHNRLYWYRQTLGQGPEFLTYFQNEAQLEKSRLLSDRFSAERPKGSFSTLEIQRTEQGDSAMYLCASSIGQLNSPLHFGNGTRLTVT.

The CDR3 reads CASSFKGIYYSNQPQHF. The V gene is TRBV28, the J gene TRBJ1-5. Germline CDR1 MDHEN, CDR2 SYDVKM. The CDR3 spans 17 residues.

CDR3 loop: CSATGTGNSPLHF. The V gene is TRBV20-1, the J gene TRBJ1-6; TCRdb names TRBD1, which stays unverified in the absence of DNA. The CDR3 length is 13 residues. CDR1 is DFQATT, CDR2 SNEGSKA, per germline (reference sequence).

This chain uses TRBV3-1 with TRBJ1-2. The CDR3 is 15 amino acids. CDR1 LGHDT and CDR2 YNNKEL come from the germline V gene (reference sequence). The CDR3 spells CASSQDPGKLYGYTF.

This sequence joins TRBV14 and TRBJ2-2; absent DNA, TCRdb's TRBD1 call cannot be checked. The CDR3 is 15 residues long. Germline V CDR1 and CDR2: SGHDN, FVKESK. This CDR3 is CASSMGTANTGELFF.